The clone carrying this TCR beta chain appeared once. The antigen is not known. This sample is drawn from a study of T cells in Graves' hyperthyroidism and ophthalmopathy. Notes on the study in general: In blood, most of the thyroid clonotypes expanded above 0.001 were also present. Using 13 V-J features, a model discriminated ophthalmopathy from stable hyperthyroidism.

V lost 3 bases and J 7 bases, leaving 18 bases between the germline ends. CDR3 length: 15 amino acids. In germline, CDR1 is LNHDA, CDR2 SQIVND (reference sequence). Authors of the study amplified TCR beta CDR3 regions from RNA transcripts. With the HTBI primer set, the TCR CDR3 went through a first round of RT-PCR. From the multiplex PCR reads, TCRdb called clonotypes with MiXCR, one entry per CDR3 protein. The table lists around 600,000 distinct CDR3 sequences, less than 45% of them singletons. This receptor was obtained from an adult man with Graves' disease, either hyperthyroidism or ophthalmopathy (not recorded which). The sample taken for sequencing was peripheral blood or thyroid tissue (not recorded which). The V and J genes are TRBV19 and TRBJ1-2; D might be TRBD1 (5 bases). CDR3 in DNA: TGTGCCAGTAGTATTGTTGGGGCCGACCCCTCTGGCTACACCTTC. Translating gives CASSIVGADPSGYTF.